This section outlines one T cell receptor beta chain sequence together with its context. Its antigen is not identified. The data were obtained in a study of T-cell reconstitution after alpha-beta-depleted transplantation in children. V was clipped by 0 bases and J by 9 bases, with 12 bases between them. The germline V gene encodes CDR1 SGHVS and CDR2 FNYEAQ. The CDR3 is made up of 14 amino acids. The library targeted TCRbeta and was prepared with unique molecular identifiers. From the PCR reads, TCRdb called clonotypes with MiXCR, one entry per CDR3 protein. There are about 300,000 distinct CDR3 sequences in the sample; roughly 7.8% occur only once, and approximately 9.6% lies in the top ten. Points from the study as a whole: From newly produced T cells came most of the T-cell counts and diversity one year after transplant. Elevated TCRbeta diversity at day 60 was traced, in some patients, to surviving recipient T cells and thymic progenitors. As was reported, about two months after transplant, alpha-beta T cells came from several hundred expanded graft clones.

The source material was peripheral blood, sampled 360 days after TCRalphabeta/CD19-depleted stem cell transplant. The origin of this receptor is a female patient aged 2 to 10 who had a stem cell transplant for Fanconi anemia, so the T cells may come from the graft donor. V is TRBV7-6 and J is TRBJ1-3; D gene uncertain. The CDR3 DNA reads as TGTGCCAGCAGCTTAGCAGGGTCCCAATCCACCATATATTTT. Its translation: CASSLAGSQSTIYF.